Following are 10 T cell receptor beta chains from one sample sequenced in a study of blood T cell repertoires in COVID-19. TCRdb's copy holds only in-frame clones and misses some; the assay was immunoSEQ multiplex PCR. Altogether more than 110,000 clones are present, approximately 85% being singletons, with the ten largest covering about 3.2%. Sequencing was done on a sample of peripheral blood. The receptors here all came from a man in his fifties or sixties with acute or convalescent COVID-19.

As DNA, the CDR3 is TGTGCCAGCAGCCGTATCCCGGGGGGCAGCACAGATACGCAGTATTTT. Its translation: CASSRIPGGSTDTQYF. The V and J genes are TRBV14 and TRBJ2-3; D is possibly TRBD2 (7 bases). V dropped 4 bases and J dropped 0 bases, with 14 bases sitting between them. The CDR3 is 16 residues long. Germline V gives CDR1 SGHDN, CDR2 FVKESK.

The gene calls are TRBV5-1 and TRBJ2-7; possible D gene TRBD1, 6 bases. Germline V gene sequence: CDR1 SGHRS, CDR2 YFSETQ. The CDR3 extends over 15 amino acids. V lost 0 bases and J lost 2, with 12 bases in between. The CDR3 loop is CASSLVFDRTYEQYF. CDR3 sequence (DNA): TGCGCCAGCAGCTTGGTCTTCGACAGGACCTACGAGCAGTACTTC.

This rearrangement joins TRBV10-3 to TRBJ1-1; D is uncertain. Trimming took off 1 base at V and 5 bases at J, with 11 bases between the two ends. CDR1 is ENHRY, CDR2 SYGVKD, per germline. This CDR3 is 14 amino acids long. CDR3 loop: CAISEWQDRTEAFF. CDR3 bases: TGTGCCATCAGTGAGTGGCAGGATCGGACTGAAGCTTTCTTT.

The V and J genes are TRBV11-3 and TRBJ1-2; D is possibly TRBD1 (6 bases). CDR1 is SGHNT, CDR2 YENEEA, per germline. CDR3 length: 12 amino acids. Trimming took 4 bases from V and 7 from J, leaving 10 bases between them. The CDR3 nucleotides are TGTGCCAGCAGCTCAACAGGGCGTGGCTACACCTTC. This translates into CASSSTGRGYTF.

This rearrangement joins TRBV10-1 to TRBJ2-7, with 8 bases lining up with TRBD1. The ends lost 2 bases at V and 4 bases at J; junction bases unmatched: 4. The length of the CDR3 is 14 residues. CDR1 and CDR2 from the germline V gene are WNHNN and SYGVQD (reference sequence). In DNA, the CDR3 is TGCGCCAGCAGTGAGACCGGGACAGGATACGAGCAGTACTTC. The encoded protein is CASSETGTGYEQYF.

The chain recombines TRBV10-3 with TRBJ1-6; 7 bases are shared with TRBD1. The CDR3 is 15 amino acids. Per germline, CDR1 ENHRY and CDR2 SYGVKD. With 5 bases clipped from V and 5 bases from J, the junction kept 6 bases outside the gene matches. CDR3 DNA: TGTGCCATCAGTCCTGGACAGGCCGATAATTCACCCCTCCACTTT. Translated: CAISPGQADNSPLHF.

This CDR3 is CASSQAGLAVSYNEQFF. DNA of the CDR3: TGTGCCAGCAGCCAAGCCGGACTAGCGGTCTCCTACAATGAGCAGTTCTTC. The rearrangement joins TRBV3-1 (or the pseudogene TRBV3-2) to TRBJ2-1; 10 nucleotides line up with TRBD2. The ends lost 1 base at V and 0 bases at J; junction bases unmatched: 3. The CDR3 is 17 amino acids. Germline lookup yields CDR1 LGHDT and CDR2 YNNKEL (reference sequence).

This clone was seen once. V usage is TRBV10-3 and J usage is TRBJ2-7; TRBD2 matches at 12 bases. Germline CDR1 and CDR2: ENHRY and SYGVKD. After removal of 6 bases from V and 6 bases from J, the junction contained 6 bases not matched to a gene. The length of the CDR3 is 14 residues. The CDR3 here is CAIRQTSGSREQYF. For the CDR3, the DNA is TGTGCCATCAGACAGACTAGCGGGAGCCGCGAGCAGTACTTC.

The CDR3 sequence is CASRVRSQAYGYTF. CDR3 coding DNA: TGTGCCAGCAGAGTCCGGTCCCAAGCCTATGGCTACACCTTC. V gene TRBV6-5 combines with J gene TRBJ1-2; D is unresolved. The CDR3 loop spans 14 amino acids. Germline lookup yields CDR1 MNHEY and CDR2 SVGAGI. The V gene lost 6 bases and the J gene lost 4 bases, with 15 bases spanning the gap.

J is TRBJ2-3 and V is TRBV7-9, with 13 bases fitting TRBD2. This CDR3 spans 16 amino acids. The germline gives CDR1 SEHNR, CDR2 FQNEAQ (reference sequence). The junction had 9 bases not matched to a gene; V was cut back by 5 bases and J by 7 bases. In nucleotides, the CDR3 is TGTGCCAGCAGCAGGACTAGCGGGAGATTAAGGAATACGCAGTATTTT. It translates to CASSRTSGRLRNTQYF.